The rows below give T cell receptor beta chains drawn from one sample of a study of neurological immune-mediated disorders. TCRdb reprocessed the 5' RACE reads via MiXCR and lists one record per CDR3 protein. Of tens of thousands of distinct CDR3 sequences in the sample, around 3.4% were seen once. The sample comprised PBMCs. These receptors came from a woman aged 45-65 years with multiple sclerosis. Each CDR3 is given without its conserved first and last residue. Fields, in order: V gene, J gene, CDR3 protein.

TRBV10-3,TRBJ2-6,AISESWGSGANVLT
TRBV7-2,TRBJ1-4,ASSSEWDRGQKLF
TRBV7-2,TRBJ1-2,ASSLERLSGYT
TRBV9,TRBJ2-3,ASSVELAPSARGPDTQY
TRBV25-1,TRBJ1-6,ATSDRQGGLGSPLH
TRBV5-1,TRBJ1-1,ASSLGAGLEAF
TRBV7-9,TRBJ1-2,ASSSVAGLDYGYT
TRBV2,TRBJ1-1,ASSTGVVTEAF
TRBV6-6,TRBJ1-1,ATKEGLNTEAF
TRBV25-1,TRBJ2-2,ASTAKGSLNTGELF
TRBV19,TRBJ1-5,ASSIVWNQPQH
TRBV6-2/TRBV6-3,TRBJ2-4,ASSTSRAKNIQY
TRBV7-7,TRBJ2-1,ASSPERGAYNEQF
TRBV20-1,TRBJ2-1,SASDKLYNEQF
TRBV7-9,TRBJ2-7,ASSFGVEQY
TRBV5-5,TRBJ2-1,ASSLAGGLPNEQF
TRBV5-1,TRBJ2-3,ASSLALAGSGDTQY
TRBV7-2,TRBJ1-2,ASGGYGYT
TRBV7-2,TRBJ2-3,ASSSEVGTQY
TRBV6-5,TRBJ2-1,ASSATGTHNEQF
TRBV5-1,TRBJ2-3,ASNPTQTGTPYND
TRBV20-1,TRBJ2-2,SAPRGQAGGELF
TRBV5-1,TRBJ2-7,ASRLTVGTYEQY
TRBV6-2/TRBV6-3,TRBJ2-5,ASSYSLLGDQETQY
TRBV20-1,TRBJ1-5,SANEGRSNQPQH
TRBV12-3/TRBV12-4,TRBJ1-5,ASSFGQGFQPQH
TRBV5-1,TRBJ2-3,ASSWTGITTDTQY
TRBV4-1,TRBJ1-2,ASSQATGTGGGYT
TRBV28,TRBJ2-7,ASSFSPGTYEQY
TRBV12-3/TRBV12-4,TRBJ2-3,ASSSGTEPDTQY
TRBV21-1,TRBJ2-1,ASSAPLTGTVSYNEQF
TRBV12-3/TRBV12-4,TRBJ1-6,ASSFQGAESPLH
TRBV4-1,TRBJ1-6,ASSQENRGNSPLH
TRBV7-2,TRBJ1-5,ASSLDRAGNQPQH
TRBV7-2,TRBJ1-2,ASSLGGGQGRNYGYT
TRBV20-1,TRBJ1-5,SASYSNQPQH
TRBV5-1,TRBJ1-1,ASSLRGQGRMAF
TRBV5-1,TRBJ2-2,ASSLHSGGELF
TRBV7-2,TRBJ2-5,ASSLEAGSRETQY
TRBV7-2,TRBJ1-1,ASSRRQGGAEAF
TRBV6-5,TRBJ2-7,ASSRGQSYSYEQY
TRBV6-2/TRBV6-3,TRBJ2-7,ASSYSGTGGYEQY
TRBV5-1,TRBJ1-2,ASSLEPGAGGYGYT
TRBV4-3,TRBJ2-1,ASSLGTSAYNEQF
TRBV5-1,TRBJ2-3,ASSYGFTDTQY
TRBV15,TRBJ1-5,SNQPQH
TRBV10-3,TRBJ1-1,AISESNRGSNEAF
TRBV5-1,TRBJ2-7,ASSEAGGTYEQY
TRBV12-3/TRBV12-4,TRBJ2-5,ASRRTGEETQY
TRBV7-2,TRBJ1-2,ASSLDQANYGYT